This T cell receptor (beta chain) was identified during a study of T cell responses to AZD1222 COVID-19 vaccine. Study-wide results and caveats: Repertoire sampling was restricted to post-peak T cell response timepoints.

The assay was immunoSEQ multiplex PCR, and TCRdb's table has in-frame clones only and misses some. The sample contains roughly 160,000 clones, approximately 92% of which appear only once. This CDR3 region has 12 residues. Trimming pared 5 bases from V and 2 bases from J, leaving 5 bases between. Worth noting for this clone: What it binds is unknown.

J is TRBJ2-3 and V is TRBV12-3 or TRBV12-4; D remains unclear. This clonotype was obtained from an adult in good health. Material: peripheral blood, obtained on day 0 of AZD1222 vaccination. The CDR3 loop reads CASSRYTDTQYF. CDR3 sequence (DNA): TGTGCCAGCAGTCGGTACACAGATACGCAGTATTTT.